What follows are 21 T cell receptor beta chains derived from one specimen sequenced in a study of early T cells in non-severe SARS-CoV-2 infection. TCRdb recomputed calls from the 5' RACE reads with MiXCR, one row per CDR3 protein. The table lists approximately 81,000 distinct CDR3 sequences, 11% to 15% of them singletons. Sequenced input: whole blood. The origin of the receptors is an adult who was a healthcare worker with PCR-confirmed SARS-CoV-2 infection or an uninfected control (not recorded which).

This clonotype was counted only a few times. This chain's CDR3 is CASSEYVSGRTASSTDTQYF. CDR3 DNA sequence: TGTGCCAGCAGTGAATACGTTAGCGGGAGGACCGCTTCTAGCACAGATACGCAGTATTTT. The chain uses TRBV6-1 and TRBJ2-3, with TRBD2 identical over 10 bases. Germline CDR1 MNHNS, CDR2 SASEGT. The CDR3 has 20 amino acids. With V trimmed by 2 bases and J by 0 bases, 14 bases remained unmatched.

V gene TRBV20-1 combines with J gene TRBJ2-5; 11 bases line up with TRBD2. The germline V gene encodes CDR1 DFQATT and CDR2 SNEGSKA (reference sequence). V was pared by 1 base and J by 2 bases, with 0 bases of the junction left unmatched. This CDR3 contains 14 residues. DNA of the CDR3: TGCAGTGCTAGAGGGACTAGCGGGCAAGAGACCCAGTACTTC. This codes for CSARGTSGQETQYF.

This clonotype was seen a handful of times. This chain joins TRBV7-9 and TRBJ2-2, with D unclear. This CDR3 region has 15 residues. Per the germline V gene, CDR1 is SEHNR and CDR2 is FQNEAQ (reference sequence). The V and J ends lost 2 bases and 1 base respectively, with 8 bases between them. The DNA for the CDR3 is TGTGCCAGCAGCTTACGTACTAAGAACACCGGGGAGCTGTTTTTT. Protein sequence: CASSLRTKNTGELFF.

This clonotype came up a few times. The V gene is TRBV7-6, the J gene TRBJ2-5; a weak D match, TRBD2 (5 bases). Per the germline V gene, CDR1 is SGHVS and CDR2 is FNYEAQ. The germline V and J ends were trimmed by 7 bases and 5 bases, with 23 bases remaining between them. The CDR3 totals 16 residues. Here the CDR3 reads CASIPRVGILGETQYF. In DNA form, the CDR3 reads TGTGCCAGCATCCCCCGGGTCGGGATACTTGGGGAGACCCAGTACTTC.

As regards this clonotype: Germline and junction disagree at one end, which may indicate a read error. The V gene is TRBV7-8, the J gene TRBJ2-7; no firm D call. The germline CDR1 and CDR2 sequences are SGHVS and FQNEAQ. CDR3 length equals 13 residues. The CDR3 here is CASSLGPYYGQYF. DNA for the CDR3: TGTGCCAGCAGCTTAGGGCCGTATTACGGGCAGTACTTC.

This sequence joins TRBV12-3 or TRBV12-4 and TRBJ1-1, with D possibly TRBD1 on 6 matching bases. The CDR3 is 15 residues long. V was trimmed by 6 bases and J by 0 bases, leaving 14 bases between them. The CDR3, as DNA: TGTGCCAGCAGGACACAGGGAAGTTTGAACACTGAAGCTTTCTTT. Protein: CASRTQGSLNTEAFF.

This clonotype was counted at least ten times. V and J are TRBV27 and TRBJ2-7, with D tentatively TRBD2 (5 bases). The CDR3 consists of 11 residues. V lost 10 bases to trimming and J lost 8 bases, with 15 bases between them. CDR1 and CDR2 (germline): MNHEY, SMNVEV (reference sequence). The DNA of the CDR3 is TGTGCCACACAGAACGGGGAAAAGCAGTACTTC. The encoded protein is CATQNGEKQYF.

In its sample, this clonotype was seen a few times. The gene calls are TRBV6-5 and TRBJ2-1, with unresolved D. The CDR3 spans 14 residues. V was cut by 4 bases and J by 5 bases, with 12 bases left in between. Germline V gene data show CDR1 as MNHEY and CDR2 as SVGAGI. CDR3 sequence: CASSLISSNNEQFF. CDR3 nucleotides: TGTGCCAGCAGTTTAATATCTAGTAACAATGAGCAGTTCTTC.

The chain is built from TRBV19 and TRBJ2-1; D remains ambiguous. Trimming cost V 5 bases and J 7 bases, with 6 bases left between them. There are 11 residues in the CDR3. Germline assignment: CDR1 LNHDA and CDR2 SQIVND (reference sequence). CDR3 nucleotides: TGTGCCAGTAGTCAATGGAATGAGCAGTTCTTC. It codes for CASSQWNEQFF. Drawing the rest from reference TRBV19 and TRBJ2-1, the complete variable domain is DGGITQSPKYLFRKEGQNVTLSCEQNLNHDAMYWYRQDPGQGLRLIYYSQIVNDFQKGDIAEGYSVSREKKESFPLTVTSAQKNPTAFYLCASSQWNEQFFGPGTRLTVL.

The genes are TRBV20-1 and TRBJ2-7; perhaps TRBD1 as D (5 bases). Germline CDR1 and CDR2: DFQATT and SNEGSKA (reference sequence). V gave up 1 base and J gave up 3 bases, with 13 bases separating them. The CDR3 spans 14 residues. The CDR3 region has the DNA TGCAGTGCTAGAGGGCAGGGATTTCTCTACGAGCAGTACTTC. It specifies CSARGQGFLYEQYF.

This chain uses TRBV7-9 with TRBJ2-1, with 8 nucleotides matching TRBD2. The CDR3 is made up of 13 amino acids. Trimming took 5 bases from V and 10 from J; bases not matched to a gene: 7. Germline CDR1 is SEHNR and CDR2 is FQNEAQ (reference sequence). The CDR3 DNA reads TGTGCCAGCAGCCAAAATGGCGGGAGGGAGCAGTTCTTC. Protein: CASSQNGGREQFF.

The J gene is TRBJ1-4, the V gene TRBV4-2; TRBD1 matches at 7 bases. V lost 0 bases, J lost 12 bases, and 13 bases stayed unmatched. This CDR3 comprises 16 residues. Germline-derived CDR1 and CDR2 are LGHNA and YNFKEQ. The CDR3 sequence: CASSQETGSKGQELFF. The CDR3 DNA is TGTGCCAGCAGCCAAGAAACGGGCTCCAAAGGACAGGAACTGTTTTTT.

This clonotype was detected many times. The gene calls are TRBV7-2 and TRBJ2-7; 15 bases are shared with TRBD2. Looked up from germline, CDR1 is SGHTA and CDR2 is FQGNSA. The CDR3 extends over 14 amino acids. With 5 bases clipped from V and 11 bases from J, the junction kept 7 bases outside the gene matches. CDR3: CASSRGLAGGMEYF. CDR3 DNA sequence: TGTGCCAGCAGCAGGGGACTAGCGGGAGGAATGGAGTACTTC.

This clonotype was recorded at least ten times. The gene calls are TRBV11-2 and TRBJ2-5; TRBD2 agrees at 7 bases. The CDR3 consists of 15 residues. Trimming removed 3 bases from V and 4 bases from J; junction bases left unmatched: 8. Germline V lookup: CDR1 SGHAT, CDR2 FQNNGV. CDR3 amino acids: CASSLGGGPGETQYF. CDR3 nucleotide sequence: TGTGCCAGCAGCTTGGGGGGGGGACCTGGAGAGACCCAGTACTTC.

This clonotype was detected only a few times. The chain is built from TRBV11-2 and TRBJ2-7, with unresolved D. This CDR3 region has 13 residues. The germline CDR1 and CDR2 sequences are SGHAT and FQNNGV. V lost 1 base and J lost 6, with 10 bases in between. CDR3 DNA: TGTGCCAGCAGCTTAGTTACACGCCGCGAGCAGTACTTC. Translated, it gives CASSLVTRREQYF.

This clonotype was observed a few times. The V call is TRBV3-1, the J call TRBJ2-7, with 8 bases that match TRBD2. The CDR3 length is 16 residues. The V gene's germline CDR1 is LGHDT and CDR2 YNNKEL (reference sequence). V was pared by 2 bases and J by 4 bases, with 10 bases of the junction left unmatched. The CDR3 DNA sequence: TGTGCCAGCAGCCAATCGAGGCGGGGGGCATCATACGAGCAGTACTTC. Translating it yields CASSQSRRGASYEQYF.

This clonotype has more than one count but fewer than ten. The V gene is TRBV5-6, the J gene TRBJ2-3, with TRBD1 matching over 9 bases. CDR1 is SGHDT, CDR2 YYEEEE, per germline. The CDR3 is 15 residues long. V was clipped by 0 bases and J by 4 bases; unmatched bases: 3. The CDR3 DNA is TGTGCCAGCAGCTTGGTTACAGGGGGCCCAGATACGCAGTATTTT. Protein: CASSLVTGGPDTQYF.

This clonotype was observed many times. V usage is TRBV20-1 and J usage is TRBJ2-7, with D hard to call. The length of the CDR3 is 15 residues. The germline V and J ends were trimmed by 0 bases and 0 bases, with 12 bases remaining between them. In germline, CDR1 is DFQATT, CDR2 SNEGSKA (reference sequence). CDR3 in amino acids: CSARDRSAPSYEQYF. In DNA, the CDR3 is TGCAGTGCTAGAGATCGAAGCGCCCCCTCCTACGAGCAGTACTTC.

The V call is TRBV2, the J call TRBJ2-3, with TRBD1 as a possible D gene (5 bases). Germline CDR1 and CDR2: SNHLY and FYNNEI. This CDR3 contains 14 residues. The germline V and J ends were trimmed by 6 bases and 5 bases, with 15 bases remaining between them. The CDR3 nucleotides read TGTGCCAGCAGCGCCCGGGCCCAGGGAGATACGCAGTATTTT. Translated: CASSARAQGDTQYF. The variable domain in full, with the rest retrieved from reference TRBV2 and TRBJ2-3, is EPEVTQTPSHQVTQMGQEVILRCVPISNHLYFYWYRQILGQKVEFLVSFYNNEISEKSEIFDDQFSVERPDGSNFTLKIRSTKLEDSAMYFCASSARAQGDTQYFGPGTRLTVL.

In this sample, this clonotype turned up a few times. The V gene is TRBV6-4, the J gene TRBJ2-3; weak D call: TRBD1 (7 bases). Trimming took 5 bases from V and 2 from J, leaving 14 bases between them. CDR1 and CDR2 (germline): MRHNA, SNTAGT. The CDR3 totals 15 residues. The CDR3 here is CASSLEGAPTDTQYF. CDR3 in DNA: TGTGCCAGCAGTCTGGAGGGGGCTCCCACAGATACGCAGTATTTT.

The chain joins TRBV12-3 or TRBV12-4 to TRBJ2-7; D is undetermined. V gave up 8 bases and J gave up 3 bases, with 11 bases separating them. The CDR3 covers 12 residues. This CDR3 reads CASAGDGYEQYF. DNA for the CDR3: TGTGCCAGCGCCGGAGACGGCTACGAGCAGTACTTC.